The text below deals with one T cell receptor beta chain. The target antigen is unknown. Measured with immunoSEQ multiplex PCR; TCRdb has only the in-frame clones, and not every one. The sample has over 8,000 clones; approximately 64% are singletons. Per germline, CDR1 MDHEN and CDR2 SYDVKM. The CDR3 contains 15 residues. Trimming stripped 5 bases from V and 3 bases from J, with 13 bases between. These data belong to a study of graft-versus-host responses after intestinal transplantation. Study results and caveats: The study associated peak circulating GvH clone levels with early post-transplant HvG declines.

Intraepithelial and lamina propria lymphocytes were freed from processed graft tissue. The V gene is TRBV28, the J gene TRBJ2-2, with D possibly called TRBD1 or TRBD2 (5 bases each). This sequence was found in a human patient who received an intestinal transplant, so some T cells may come from the graft donor. Sequenced material: ileum tissue, taken about 450 days after transplant. CDR3 sequence reads: CASSLRDGYTGELFF. CDR3 coding DNA: TGTGCCAGCAGTCTAAGGGACGGATACACCGGGGAGCTGTTTTTT.